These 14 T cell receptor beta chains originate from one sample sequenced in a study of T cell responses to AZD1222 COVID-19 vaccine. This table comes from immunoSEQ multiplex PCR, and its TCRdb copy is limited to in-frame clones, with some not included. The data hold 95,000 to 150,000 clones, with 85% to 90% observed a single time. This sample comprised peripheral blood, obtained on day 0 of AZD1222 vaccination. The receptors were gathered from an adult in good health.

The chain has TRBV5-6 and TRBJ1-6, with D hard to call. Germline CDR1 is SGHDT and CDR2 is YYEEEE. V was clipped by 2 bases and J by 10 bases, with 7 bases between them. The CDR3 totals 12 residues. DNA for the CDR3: TGTGCCAGCAGCTTAGAAGGATCACCCCTCCACTTT. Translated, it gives CASSLEGSPLHF. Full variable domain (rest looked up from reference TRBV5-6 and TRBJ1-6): DAGVTQSPTHLIKTRGQQVTLRCSPKSGHDTVSWYQQALGQGPQFIFQYYEEEERQRGNFPDRFSGHQFPNYSSELNVNALLLGDSALYLCASSLEGSPLHFGNGTRLTVT.

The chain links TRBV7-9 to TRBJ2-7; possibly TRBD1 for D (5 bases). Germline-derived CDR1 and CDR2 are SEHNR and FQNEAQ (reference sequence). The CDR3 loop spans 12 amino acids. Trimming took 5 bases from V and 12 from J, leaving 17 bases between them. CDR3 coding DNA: TGTGCCAGCAGCCCACATAGGGGAATTCGGTACTTC. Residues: CASSPHRGIRYF.

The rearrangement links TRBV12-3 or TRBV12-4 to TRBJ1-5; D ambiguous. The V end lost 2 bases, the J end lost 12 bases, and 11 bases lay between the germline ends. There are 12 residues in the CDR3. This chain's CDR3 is CASSLRGPGQHF. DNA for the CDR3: TGTGCCAGCAGTTTACGGGGTCCGGGCCAGCATTTT.

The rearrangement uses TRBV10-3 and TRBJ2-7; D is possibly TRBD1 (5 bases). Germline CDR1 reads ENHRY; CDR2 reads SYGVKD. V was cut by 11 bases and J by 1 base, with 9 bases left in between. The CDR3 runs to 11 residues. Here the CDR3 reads CAAGLSYEQYF. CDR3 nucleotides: TGTGCCGCAGGGCTTTCCTACGAGCAGTACTTC.

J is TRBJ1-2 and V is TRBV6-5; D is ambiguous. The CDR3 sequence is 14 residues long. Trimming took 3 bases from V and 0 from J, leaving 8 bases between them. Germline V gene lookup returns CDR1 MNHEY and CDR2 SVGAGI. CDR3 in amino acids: CASSYTVANYGYTF. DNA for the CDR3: TGTGCCAGCAGTTATACAGTAGCTAACTATGGCTACACCTTC.

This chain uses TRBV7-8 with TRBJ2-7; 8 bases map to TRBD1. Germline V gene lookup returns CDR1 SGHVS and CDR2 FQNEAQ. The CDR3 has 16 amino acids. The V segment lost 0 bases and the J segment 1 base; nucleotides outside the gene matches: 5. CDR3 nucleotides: TGTGCCAGCAGCTTAGCTCCCCGGACAGGGTCCTACGAGCAGTACTTC. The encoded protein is CASSLAPRTGSYEQYF.

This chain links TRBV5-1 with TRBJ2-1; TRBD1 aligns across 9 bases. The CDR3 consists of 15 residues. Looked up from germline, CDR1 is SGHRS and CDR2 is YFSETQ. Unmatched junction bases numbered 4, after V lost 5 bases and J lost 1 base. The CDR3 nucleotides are TGCGCCAGCAGGGCCGGACAGGGGTCCTACAATGAGCAGTTCTTC. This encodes CASRAGQGSYNEQFF.

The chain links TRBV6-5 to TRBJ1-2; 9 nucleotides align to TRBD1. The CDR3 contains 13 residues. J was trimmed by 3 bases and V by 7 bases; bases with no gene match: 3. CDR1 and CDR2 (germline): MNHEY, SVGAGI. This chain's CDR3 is CASKDRGYYGYTF. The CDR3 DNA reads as TGTGCCAGCAAGGACAGGGGATACTATGGCTACACCTTC.

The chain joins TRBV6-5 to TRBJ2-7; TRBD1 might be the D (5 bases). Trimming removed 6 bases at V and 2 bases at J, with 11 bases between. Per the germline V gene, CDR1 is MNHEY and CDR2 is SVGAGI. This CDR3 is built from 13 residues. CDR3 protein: CASRETATYEQYF. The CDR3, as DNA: TGTGCCAGCAGGGAGACAGCTACCTACGAGCAGTACTTC.

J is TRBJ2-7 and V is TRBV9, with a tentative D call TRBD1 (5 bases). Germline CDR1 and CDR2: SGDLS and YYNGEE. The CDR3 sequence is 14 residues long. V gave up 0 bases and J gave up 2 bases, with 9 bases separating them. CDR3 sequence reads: CASSVEQDPYEQYF. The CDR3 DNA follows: TGTGCCAGCAGCGTAGAACAGGACCCCTACGAGCAGTACTTC.

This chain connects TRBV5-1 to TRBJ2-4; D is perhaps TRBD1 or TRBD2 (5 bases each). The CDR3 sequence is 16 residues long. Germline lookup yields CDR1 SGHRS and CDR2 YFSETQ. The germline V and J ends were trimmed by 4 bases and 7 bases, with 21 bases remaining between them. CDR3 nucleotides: TGCGCCAGCAGCCTTACCGGGACCACCGCCCAGAACATTCAGTACTTC. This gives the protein CASSLTGTTAQNIQYF.

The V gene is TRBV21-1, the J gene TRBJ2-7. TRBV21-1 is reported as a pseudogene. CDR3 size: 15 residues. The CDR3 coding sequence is TGTGCCAGCAGCAAAGCAGGGACGGCCCCCTACGAGCAGTACTTC. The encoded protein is CASSKAGTAPYEQYF.

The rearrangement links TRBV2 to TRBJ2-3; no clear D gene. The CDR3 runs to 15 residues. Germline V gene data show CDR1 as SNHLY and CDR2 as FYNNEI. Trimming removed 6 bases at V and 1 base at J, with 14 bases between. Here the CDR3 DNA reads TGTGCCAGCAGGGGGTTACTGCACGGCACAGATACGCAGTATTTT. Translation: CASRGLLHGTDTQYF. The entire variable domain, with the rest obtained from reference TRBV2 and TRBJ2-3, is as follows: EPEVTQTPSHQVTQMGQEVILRCVPISNHLYFYWYRQILGQKVEFLVSFYNNEISEKSEIFDDQFSVERPDGSNFTLKIRSTKLEDSAMYFCASRGLLHGTDTQYFGPGTRLTVL.

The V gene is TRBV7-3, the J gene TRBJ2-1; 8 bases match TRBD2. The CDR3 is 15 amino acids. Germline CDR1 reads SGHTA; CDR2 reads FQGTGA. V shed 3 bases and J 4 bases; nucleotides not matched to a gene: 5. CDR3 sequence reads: CASSFSLAGYNEQFF. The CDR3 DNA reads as TGTGCCAGCAGCTTCTCCCTAGCGGGTTACAATGAGCAGTTCTTC.